Each of the 7 T cell receptor beta chains below was sequenced from the same sample in a study of T cell responses to AZD1222 COVID-19 vaccine. Repertoires were generated with immunoSEQ multiplex PCR, while TCRdb's copy carries only in-frame clones and drops some. The sample gives tens of thousands of clones, around 84% of which show up once; about 13% is in the top ten. The source was peripheral blood, collected on day 0 of AZD1222 vaccination. These receptors were taken from an adult in good health.

The chain combines TRBV3-1 (or the pseudogene TRBV3-2) with TRBJ1-6; 7 positions agree with TRBD1. CDR1 is LGHDT and CDR2 is YNNKEL in the germline V gene (reference sequence). V trimming: 1 base; J trimming: 8 bases; junction bases outside the gene matches: 2. This CDR3 spans 14 amino acids. This CDR3 is CASSQGQGDSPLHF. CDR3 nucleotides: TGTGCCAGCAGCCAAGGGCAGGGGGATTCACCCCTCCACTTT.

V is TRBV14 and J is TRBJ2-2, with unresolved D. Germline-derived CDR1 and CDR2 are SGHDN and FVKESK. The CDR3 sequence is 15 residues long. Trimming removed 4 bases at V and 4 bases at J, with 13 bases between. CDR3 DNA: TGTGCCAGCAGCCGCCACCCTATTCTCACCGGGGAGCTGTTTTTT. The encoded protein is CASSRHPILTGELFF. The entire variable domain, with the rest obtained from reference TRBV14 and TRBJ2-2, is as follows: EAGVTQFPSHSVIEKGQTVTLRCDPISGHDNLYWYRRVMGKEIKFLLHFVKESKQDESGMPNNRFLAERTGGTYSTLKVQPAELEDSGVYFCASSRHPILTGELFFGEGSRLTVL.

The CDR3 DNA is TGTGCCAGCAGCCTGAGCTCCTACGAGCAGTACTTC. This gives the protein CASSLSSYEQYF. The chain uses TRBV4-2 and TRBJ2-7, with D hard to call. V lost 4 bases and J 0 bases, leaving 4 bases between the germline ends. CDR1 LGHNA and CDR2 YNFKEQ come from the germline V gene. This CDR3 comprises 12 residues.

The chain couples TRBV7-2 to TRBJ2-3; D ambiguous. This CDR3 spans 14 amino acids. V was pared by 4 bases and J by 0 bases, with 8 bases between. CDR1 is SGHTA, CDR2 FQGNSA, per germline. The CDR3 nucleotides are TGTGCCAGCAGCTCCAGACCGAGCACAGATACGCAGTATTTT. It yields the protein CASSSRPSTDTQYF.

V gene TRBV5-1 combines with J gene TRBJ1-2, with 7 bases fitting TRBD1. V trimming: 4 bases; J trimming: 0 bases; junction bases outside the gene matches: 6. The CDR3 totals 15 residues. Germline assignment: CDR1 SGHRS and CDR2 YFSETQ. CDR3 nucleotides: TGCGCCAGCAGCCTGGGACAGACCTCTAACTATGGCTACACCTTC. Its protein product is CASSLGQTSNYGYTF.

This clone was seen once. The chain employs TRBV30 and TRBJ1-3; D uncertain. The CDR3 runs to 15 residues. Per the germline V gene, CDR1 is GTSNPN and CDR2 is SVGIG (reference sequence). V lost 0 bases and J 0 bases, leaving 9 bases between the germline ends. CDR3 nucleotides: TGTGCCTGGAGTGTACGCTCCGGCTCTGGAAACACCATATATTTT. Its translation is CAWSVRSGSGNTIYF.

V usage is TRBV2 and J usage is TRBJ2-5; 7 positions agree with TRBD2. Germline V gene data show CDR1 as SNHLY and CDR2 as FYNNEI. The junction had 7 bases not matched to a gene; V was cut back by 7 bases and J by 2 bases. The CDR3 contains 14 residues. The CDR3 coding sequence is TGTGCCAGCACGACTAGCCCAATACAAGAGACCCAGTACTTC. Protein sequence: CASTTSPIQETQYF.